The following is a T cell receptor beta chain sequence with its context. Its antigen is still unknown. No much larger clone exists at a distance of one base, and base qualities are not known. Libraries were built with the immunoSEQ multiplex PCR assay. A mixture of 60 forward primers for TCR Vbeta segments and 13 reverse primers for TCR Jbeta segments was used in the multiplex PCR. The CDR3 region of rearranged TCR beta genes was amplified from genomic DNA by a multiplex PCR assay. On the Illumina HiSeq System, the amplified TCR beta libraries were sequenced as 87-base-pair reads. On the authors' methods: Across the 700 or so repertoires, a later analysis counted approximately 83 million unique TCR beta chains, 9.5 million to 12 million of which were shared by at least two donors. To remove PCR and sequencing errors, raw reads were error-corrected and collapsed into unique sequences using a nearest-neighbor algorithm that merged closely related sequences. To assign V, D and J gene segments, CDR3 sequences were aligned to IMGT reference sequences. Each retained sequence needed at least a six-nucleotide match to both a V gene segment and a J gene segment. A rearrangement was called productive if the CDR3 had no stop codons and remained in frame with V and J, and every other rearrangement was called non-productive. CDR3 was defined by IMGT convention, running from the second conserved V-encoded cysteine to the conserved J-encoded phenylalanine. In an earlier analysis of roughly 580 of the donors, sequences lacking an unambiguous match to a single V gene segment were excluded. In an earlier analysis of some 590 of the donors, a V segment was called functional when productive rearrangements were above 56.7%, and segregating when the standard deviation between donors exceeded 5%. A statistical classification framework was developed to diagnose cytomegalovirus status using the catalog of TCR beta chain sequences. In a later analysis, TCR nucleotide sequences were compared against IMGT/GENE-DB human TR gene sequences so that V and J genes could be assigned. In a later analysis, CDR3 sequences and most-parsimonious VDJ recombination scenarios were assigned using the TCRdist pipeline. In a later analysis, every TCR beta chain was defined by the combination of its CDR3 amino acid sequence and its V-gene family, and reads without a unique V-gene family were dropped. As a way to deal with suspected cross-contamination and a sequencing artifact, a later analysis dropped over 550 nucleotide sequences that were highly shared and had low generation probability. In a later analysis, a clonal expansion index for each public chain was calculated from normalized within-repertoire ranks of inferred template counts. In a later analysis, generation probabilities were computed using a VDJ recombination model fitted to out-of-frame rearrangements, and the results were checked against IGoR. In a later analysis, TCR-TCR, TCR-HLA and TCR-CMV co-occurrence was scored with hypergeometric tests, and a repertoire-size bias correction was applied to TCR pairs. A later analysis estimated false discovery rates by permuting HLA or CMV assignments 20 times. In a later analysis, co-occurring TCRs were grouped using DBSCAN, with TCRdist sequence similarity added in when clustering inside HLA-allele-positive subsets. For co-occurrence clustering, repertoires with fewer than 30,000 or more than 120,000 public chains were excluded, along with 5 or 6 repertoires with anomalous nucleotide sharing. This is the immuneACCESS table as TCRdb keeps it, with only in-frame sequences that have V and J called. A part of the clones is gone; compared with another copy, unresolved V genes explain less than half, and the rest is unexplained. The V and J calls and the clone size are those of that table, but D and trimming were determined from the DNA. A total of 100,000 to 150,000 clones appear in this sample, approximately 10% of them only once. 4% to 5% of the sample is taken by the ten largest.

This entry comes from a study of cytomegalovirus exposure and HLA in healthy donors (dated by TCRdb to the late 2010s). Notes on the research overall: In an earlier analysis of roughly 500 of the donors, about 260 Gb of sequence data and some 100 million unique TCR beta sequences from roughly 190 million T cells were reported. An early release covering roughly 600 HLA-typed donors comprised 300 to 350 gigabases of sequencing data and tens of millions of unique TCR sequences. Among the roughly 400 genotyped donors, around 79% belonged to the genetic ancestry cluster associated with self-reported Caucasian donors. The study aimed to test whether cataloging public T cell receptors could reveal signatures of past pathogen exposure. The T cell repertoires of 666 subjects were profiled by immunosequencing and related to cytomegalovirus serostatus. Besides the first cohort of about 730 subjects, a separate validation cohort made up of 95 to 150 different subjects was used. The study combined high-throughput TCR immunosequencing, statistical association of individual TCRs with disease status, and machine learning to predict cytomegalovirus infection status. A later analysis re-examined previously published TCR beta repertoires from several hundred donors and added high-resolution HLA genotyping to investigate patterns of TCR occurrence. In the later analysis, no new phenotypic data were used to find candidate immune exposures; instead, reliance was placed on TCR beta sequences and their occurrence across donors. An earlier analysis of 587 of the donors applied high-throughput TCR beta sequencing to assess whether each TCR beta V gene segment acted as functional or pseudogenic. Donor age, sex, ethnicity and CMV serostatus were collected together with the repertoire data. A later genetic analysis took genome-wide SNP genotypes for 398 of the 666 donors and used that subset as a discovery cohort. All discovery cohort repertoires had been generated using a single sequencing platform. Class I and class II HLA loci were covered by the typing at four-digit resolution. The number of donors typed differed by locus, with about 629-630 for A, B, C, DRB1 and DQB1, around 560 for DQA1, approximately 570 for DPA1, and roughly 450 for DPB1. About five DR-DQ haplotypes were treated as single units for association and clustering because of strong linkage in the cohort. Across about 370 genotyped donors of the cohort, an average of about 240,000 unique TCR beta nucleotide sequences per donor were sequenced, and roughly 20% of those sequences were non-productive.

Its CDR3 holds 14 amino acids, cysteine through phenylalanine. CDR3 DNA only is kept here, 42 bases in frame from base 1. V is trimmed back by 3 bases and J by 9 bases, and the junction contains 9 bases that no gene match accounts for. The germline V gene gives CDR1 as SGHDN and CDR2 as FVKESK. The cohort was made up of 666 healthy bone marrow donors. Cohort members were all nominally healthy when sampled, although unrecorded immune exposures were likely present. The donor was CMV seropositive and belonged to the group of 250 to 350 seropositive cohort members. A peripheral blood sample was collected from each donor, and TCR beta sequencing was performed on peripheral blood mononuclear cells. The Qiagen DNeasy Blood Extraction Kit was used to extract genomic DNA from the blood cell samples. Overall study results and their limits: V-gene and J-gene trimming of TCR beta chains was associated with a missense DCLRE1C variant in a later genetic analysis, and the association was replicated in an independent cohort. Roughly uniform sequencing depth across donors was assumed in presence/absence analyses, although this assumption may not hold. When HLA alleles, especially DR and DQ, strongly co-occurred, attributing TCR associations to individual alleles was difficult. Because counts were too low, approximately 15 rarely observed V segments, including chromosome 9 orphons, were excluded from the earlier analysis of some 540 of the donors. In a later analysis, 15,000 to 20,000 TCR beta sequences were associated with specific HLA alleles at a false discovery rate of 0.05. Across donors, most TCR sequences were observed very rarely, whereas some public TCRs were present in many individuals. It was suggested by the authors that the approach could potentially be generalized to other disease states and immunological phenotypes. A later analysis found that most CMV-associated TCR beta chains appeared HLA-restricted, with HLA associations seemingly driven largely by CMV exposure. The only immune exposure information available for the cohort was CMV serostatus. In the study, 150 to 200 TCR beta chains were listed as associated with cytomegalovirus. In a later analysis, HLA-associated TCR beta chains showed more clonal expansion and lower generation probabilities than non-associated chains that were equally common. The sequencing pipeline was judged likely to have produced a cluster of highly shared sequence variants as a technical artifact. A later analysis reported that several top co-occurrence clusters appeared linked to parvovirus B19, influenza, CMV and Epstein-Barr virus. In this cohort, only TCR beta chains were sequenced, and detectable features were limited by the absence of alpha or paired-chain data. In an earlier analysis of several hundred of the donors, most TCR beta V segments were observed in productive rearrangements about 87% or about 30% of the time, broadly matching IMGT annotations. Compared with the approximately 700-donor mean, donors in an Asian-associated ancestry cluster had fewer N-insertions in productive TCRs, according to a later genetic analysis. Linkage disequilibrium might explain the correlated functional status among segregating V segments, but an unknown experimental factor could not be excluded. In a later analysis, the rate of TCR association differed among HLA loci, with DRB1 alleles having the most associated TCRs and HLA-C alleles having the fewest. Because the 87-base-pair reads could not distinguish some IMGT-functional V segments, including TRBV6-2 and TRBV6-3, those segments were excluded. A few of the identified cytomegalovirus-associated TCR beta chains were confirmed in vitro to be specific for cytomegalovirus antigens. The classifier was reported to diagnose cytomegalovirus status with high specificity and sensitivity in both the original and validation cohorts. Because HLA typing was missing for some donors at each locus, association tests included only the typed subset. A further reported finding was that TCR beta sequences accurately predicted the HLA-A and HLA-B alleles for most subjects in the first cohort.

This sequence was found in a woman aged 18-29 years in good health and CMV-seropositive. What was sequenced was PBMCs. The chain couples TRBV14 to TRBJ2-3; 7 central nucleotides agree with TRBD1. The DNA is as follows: TGTGCCAGCAGCCAGTCCAGGGGGATAGTCACGCAGTATTTT. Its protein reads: CASSQSRGIVTQYF.